The entry that follows covers one TCR beta chain sequence. This clone came up a few times. Its antigen is unknown. Per-nucleotide qualities are absent, and no much larger clonotype sits a single base away. This entry is derived from a study of neoadjuvant nivolumab and ipilimumab in lung cancer (dated by TCRdb to 2020 to 2022). General notes on the study: In the NEOSTAR trial, nivolumab was administered intravenously at 3 mg/kg on days 1, 15 and 29, and the combination arm also received ipilimumab 1 mg/kg on day 1 only. For each study arm, the primary endpoint of the trial was the rate of major pathologic response (MPR) in the intention-to-treat population. In the trial, around 43 patients with operable NSCLC were treated, of whom 23 were randomized to nivolumab monotherapy and roughly 20 to nivolumab plus ipilimumab. The study compared TCR repertoires in pretherapy (baseline) peripheral blood with TCR repertoires in tumors resected at surgery following neoadjuvant immune checkpoint blockade. Seven patients had matched pretherapy and resected tumor pairs analyzed, with four treated with nivolumab and three with nivolumab plus ipilimumab. Results and caveats for the whole study, not just this receptor: TCR sequencing was performed in a small number of samples. Compared with tumor-adjacent uninvolved lung, resected tumors had greater TCR richness and clonality, and increases showed up in more of the dual-therapy-treated tumors. Pretherapy blood TCR richness correlated positively with richness in tumors resected after neoadjuvant therapy (Spearman R of about 0.82). No significant correlation was found between TCR clonality and pathologic tumor regression, and only a single major-pathologic-response sample was available for the analysis of TCR clonality versus pathologic tumor regression. From pretherapy to surgery, tumor T-cell richness and clonality went up in three of three dual-therapy tumors, versus only two of four nivolumab-treated tumors.

The method behind the library was the immunoSEQ multiplex PCR assay. On the authors' methods: Repertoires were summarized in terms of richness and clonality, and significantly expanded and contracted clones between pre- and post-therapy samples were identified. TCRdb's version of the immuneACCESS table is confined to in-frame rearrangements and falls short of the full clone set. An unresolved V gene accounts for under half of the shortfall where checked; the remainder is of unknown origin. Clonal size and the V and J genes are those of that table, whereas D and trimming came from the DNA. The sample includes about 27,000 clones, with around 76% observed a single time. Roughly 18% of the sample goes to the ten largest clones. From a lookup of the germline V gene, CDR1 and CDR2 are SGHRS and YFSETQ. V is pared back by 1 base and J by 1 base, with 6 bases lying between the germline termini. Inclusive of the bounding cysteine and phenylalanine, the CDR3 is 13 residues long. The kept DNA is CDR3 alone, 39 bases in frame from the first base.

This specimen's time point label, interpreted: at surgical resection after neoadjuvant nivolumab +/- ipilimumab. Samples were obtained from the phase 2 randomized NEOSTAR trial, in which neoadjuvant nivolumab or nivolumab plus ipilimumab followed by surgery was tested in operable NSCLC. The specimen was tumor tissue, collected after neoadjuvant nivolumab, alone or with ipilimumab, at or shortly before surgery. This sequence originates from an adult with non-small cell lung cancer. The chain was built from TRBV5-1 and TRBJ2-7; possibly the D gene is TRBD1, per 5 matching bases. The DNA reads as follows: TGCGCCAGCAGCTTGACAGGTTCCTACGAGCAGTACTTC. This translates into CASSLTGSYEQYF.